The 15 T cell receptor beta chains given below trace back to one sample, sequenced in a study of Graves' ophthalmopathy and Graves' hyperthyroidism. Amplification of TCR beta CDR3 regions used RNA transcripts. HTBI primers were employed in first-round RT-PCR, then a second-round multiplex PCR followed. MiXCR was run by TCRdb on the multiplex PCR reads, yielding one entry per CDR3 protein. The table includes a few hundred thousand distinct CDR3 sequences, under 45% detected once. Input material: peripheral blood or thyroid tissue (not recorded which). These receptors were obtained from an adult man with Graves' hyperthyroidism.

This clonotype was observed many times. The V gene is TRBV6-5, the J gene TRBJ2-7, with D hard to call. V lost 4 bases, J lost 2 bases, and 9 bases lay in between. The CDR3 extends over 13 amino acids. Germline values: CDR1 MNHEY, CDR2 SVGAGI. The chain's CDR3 is CASSSGPPYEQYF. The CDR3 nucleotides are TGTGCCAGCAGTTCAGGCCCCCCCTACGAGCAGTACTTC.

The chain couples TRBV2 to TRBJ1-2, with D tentatively TRBD1 (5 bases). V lost 5 bases, J lost 4 bases, and 17 bases lay in between. Germline CDR1 SNHLY, CDR2 FYNNEI. This CDR3 region has 15 residues. Here the CDR3 DNA reads TGTGCCAGCAGTTTACCCAGGCGGCAGGGCTATGGCTACACCTTC. Protein: CASSLPRRQGYGYTF.

This clonotype came up many times. V is TRBV20-1 and J is TRBJ2-7, with TRBD2 matching over 12 bases. The CDR3 sequence is 17 residues long. Germline V gene lookup returns CDR1 DFQATT and CDR2 SNEGSKA (reference sequence). V dropped 0 bases and J dropped 0; count of bases not matched to a gene: 6. The CDR3 reads CSARDWTSGESSYEQYF. The CDR3 region has the DNA TGCAGTGCTAGAGATTGGACTAGCGGGGAGAGCTCCTACGAGCAGTACTTC.

The chain employs TRBV6-6 and TRBJ2-2, with D maybe TRBD1 (6 bases). CDR1 and CDR2 from the germline V gene are MNHNY and SVGAGI (reference sequence). The CDR3 covers 14 residues. V was trimmed by 6 bases and J by 1 base, leaving 9 bases between them. DNA of the CDR3: TGTGCCAGCAGGGACAGAATGAACACCGGGGAGCTGTTTTTT. Translating it yields CASRDRMNTGELFF.

Many counts were recorded for this clonotype. J is TRBJ1-5 and V is TRBV6-2 or TRBV6-3; D gene uncertain. The CDR3 spans 13 residues. The V and J ends lost 2 bases and 5 bases respectively, with 7 bases between them. CDR1 and CDR2 (germline): MNHEY, SVGEGT. Here the CDR3 reads CASSYGAYQPQHF. The CDR3 coding sequence is TGTGCCAGCAGTTACGGCGCCTATCAGCCCCAGCATTTT.

V usage is TRBV5-1 and J usage is TRBJ2-5, with D perhaps matching TRBD1 (6 bases). V was trimmed by 3 bases and J by 3 bases, leaving 18 bases between them. Per germline, CDR1 SGHRS and CDR2 YFSETQ. The CDR3 spans 16 residues. Written as DNA, the CDR3 is TGCGCCAGCAGCTCACTGGGGGCAGCAACGGAAGAGACCCAGTACTTC. Encoded protein: CASSSLGAATEETQYF.

Points on this clonotype: A read error may account for a junction end that differs from germline. The CDR3 DNA reads TGTGCCAGCACCAGCCCCCGGGGAACCTTT. Amino acids: CASTSPRGTF. This chain uses TRBV7-9 with TRBJ1-1; D gene uncertain. Germline CDR1 reads SEHNR; CDR2 reads FQNEAQ (reference sequence). The CDR3 spans 10 residues.

On this clonotype: Because the CDR3 is missing its conserved closing phenylalanine or tryptophan, this is likely a read error. It is unclear where the CDR3 begins or ends on the DNA, so no DNA is shown, and the CDR3 is as TCRdb lists it. The chain joins TRBV7-2 to TRBJ1-6. Ends included, the CDR3 has 8 residues. The germline V gene encodes CDR1 SGHTA and CDR2 FQGNSA. CDR3 amino acids: CASSLSPS.

This clonotype was observed many times. V usage is TRBV5-1 and J usage is TRBJ2-7, with 7 bases matching TRBD2. The V gene end was trimmed by 0 bases and the J gene end by 6 bases; junction bases not matched to a gene: 6. Germline V gives CDR1 SGHRS, CDR2 YFSETQ. CDR3 length: 14 amino acids. CDR3 protein: CASSLGGGSSEQYF. CDR3 coding DNA: TGCGCCAGCAGCTTGGGGGGCGGGAGCAGCGAGCAGTACTTC.

This clonotype has at least ten counts. The CDR3 is CASSQEDRGYGYTF. The CDR3 DNA sequence: TGCGCCAGCAGCCAAGAGGATAGAGGATACGGCTACACCTTC. This chain joins TRBV4-1 and TRBJ1-2; D call uncertain. The ends were cut back, 0 bases at V and 8 bases at J, with 13 bases in the middle. Germline V CDR1 and CDR2: MGHRA, YSYEKL. This CDR3 has 14 residues.

Ten or more counts support this clonotype. CDR3 in DNA: TGTGCCAGCAGCTTGTATTGGACTGAAGCTTTCTTT. Encoded protein: CASSLYWTEAFF. The chain combines TRBV5-8 with TRBJ1-1; D is unclear. The CDR3 has 12 residues. Trimming took off 1 base at V and 5 bases at J, with 6 bases between the two ends. The germline V gene encodes CDR1 SGHTS and CDR2 YDEGEE.

This clonotype was counted at least ten times. This chain connects TRBV9 to TRBJ2-5; maybe TRBD2 (6 bases). CDR3 length equals 15 residues. Germline assignment: CDR1 SGDLS and CDR2 YYNGEE. With 0 bases removed from V and 1 base from J, the gap between germline ends came to 10 bases. CDR3 loop: CASSVGLASQETQYF. The DNA for the CDR3 is TGTGCCAGCAGCGTAGGGCTAGCGAGCCAAGAGACCCAGTACTTC.

Points on this clonotype: This clone may be a read error of a much larger clone one base away. The chain couples TRBV19 to TRBJ2-7, with D possibly being TRBD1 (6 bases). Germline assignment: CDR1 LNHDA and CDR2 SQIVND (reference sequence). The CDR3 sequence is 14 residues long. For the CDR3, the DNA is TGTGCCAGTAGTATTGACGTGGGGGCCTACGAGCAGCACTTC. As protein: CASSIDVGAYEQHF.

The genes are TRBV2 and TRBJ1-2, with 10 bases lining up with TRBD1. This CDR3 is built from 13 residues. V lost 7 bases to trimming and J lost 6 bases; unmatched junction nucleotides: 5. Germline V CDR1 and CDR2: SNHLY, FYNNEI. CDR3 DNA sequence: TGTGCCAGCACGACAGGGGGCGCCGATGGCTACACCTTC. Its protein is CASTTGGADGYTF.

At least ten counts were recorded for this clonotype. The chain uses TRBV24-1 and TRBJ1-5, with 7 bases lining up with TRBD1. J lost 0 bases, V lost 3 bases, and 4 bases had no gene match. Germline-derived CDR1 and CDR2 are KGHDR and SFDVKD. The CDR3 is 16 residues long. The CDR3 nucleotides are TGTGCCACCAGTGATCCCGGGGACAGTAGCAATCAGCCCCAGCATTTT. Its translation is CATSDPGDSSNQPQHF.